This T cell receptor (beta chain) was sequenced in a study of blood T cell repertoires in COVID-19. Sequencing used immunoSEQ multiplex PCR; TCRdb keeps in-frame clones, though not all of them. The repertoire consists of 99,000 or so clones, with approximately 91% occurring once and the leading ten covering more than 4.5%. The CDR3 is made up of 16 amino acids. From germline, CDR1 is WNHNN and CDR2 SYGVQD (reference sequence). V lost 2 bases to trimming and J lost 4 bases; unmatched junction nucleotides: 8. This TCR was recovered from a human donor in a cohort sampled during active COVID-19. The specimen sequenced was peripheral blood. V and J are TRBV10-1 and TRBJ1-1; 9 bases align to TRBD1. CDR3 coding DNA: TGCGCCAGCAGTGAGGCCTCGGGACAGGGAGGCACTGAAGCTTTCTTT. This translates into CASSEASGQGGTEAFF.